This entry lists 8 T cell receptor beta chains sequenced from one sample in a study of T cell responses to AZD1222 COVID-19 vaccine. Data came from immunoSEQ multiplex PCR; TCRdb stores just in-frame clones and leaves some out. The sample holds 120,000 to 150,000 clones; roughly 90% are singletons and the top ten take 1.5% to 2%. The input for sequencing was peripheral blood, taken 28 days after the second AZD1222 dose. All receptors derive from an adult who received the AZD1222 COVID-19 vaccine.

This clone appeared a few times. J is TRBJ2-7 and V is TRBV30, with 7 positions matching TRBD1. J gave up 0 bases and V 7 bases, and 6 bases lay outside the gene matches. Germline CDR1 and CDR2: GTSNPN and SVGIG (reference sequence). This CDR3 region has 13 residues. CDR3 bases: TGTGCCTCGTCAGGGGGTAGCTCCTACGAGCAGTACTTC. This encodes CASSGGSSYEQYF.

The genes are TRBV27 and TRBJ2-2; 11 nucleotides align to TRBD1. This CDR3 contains 16 residues. Germline V gene lookup returns CDR1 MNHEY and CDR2 SMNVEV (reference sequence). The V gene end was trimmed by 5 bases and the J gene end by 7 bases; junction bases not matched to a gene: 9. CDR3 sequence (DNA): TGTGCCAGCAGTCCGGGACAGGGGGAAGGGTACGGGGAGCTGTTTTTT. Translating gives CASSPGQGEGYGELFF.

The rearrangement uses TRBV12-2 and TRBJ1-5; TRBD1, as called in the table, went unchecked against the DNA. TRBV12-2 is given as a pseudogene. The CDR3 sequence is 17 residues long. In DNA, the CDR3 is TGTGCAAATAAGAACTTAGGGGGTTATCATAGCAATCAGCCCCAGCATTTT. As protein: CANKNLGGYHSNQPQHF.

The rearrangement joins TRBV7-6 to TRBJ2-2, with D uncertain. V gave up 5 bases and J gave up 4 bases, with 14 bases separating them. Germline V CDR1 and CDR2: SGHVS, FNYEAQ. The length of the CDR3 is 15 residues. Here the CDR3 reads CASSTIGRSTGELFF. The CDR3 DNA is TGTGCCAGCAGCACTATCGGCCGGAGCACCGGGGAGCTGTTTTTT.

The rearrangement joins TRBV7-2 to TRBJ2-3; 10 nucleotides agree with TRBD2. V was clipped by 2 bases and J by 5 bases; unmatched bases: 7. Germline V gives CDR1 SGHTA, CDR2 FQGNSA. This CDR3 is built from 16 residues. CDR3 amino acids: CASSLSGRASGDTQYF. For the CDR3, the DNA is TGTGCCAGCAGCTTAAGCGGGAGGGCCTCAGGAGATACGCAGTATTTT.

The chain uses TRBV19 and TRBJ2-1; maybe TRBD2 (6 bases). The germline V and J ends were trimmed by 10 bases and 3 bases, with 19 bases remaining between them. The germline V gene has CDR1 LNHDA and CDR2 SQIVND (reference sequence). This CDR3 is 15 amino acids long. The CDR3 nucleotides are TGTGCCACCGATCACGGCGGGGAAAACTACAATGAGCAGTTCTTC. Amino acids: CATDHGGENYNEQFF.

The chain has TRBV19 and TRBJ2-7, with 9 positions matching TRBD1. The length of the CDR3 is 15 residues. Germline assignment: CDR1 LNHDA and CDR2 SQIVND (reference sequence). With V trimmed by 3 bases and J by 2 bases, 5 bases remained unmatched. The chain's CDR3 is CASSIDGTGTYEQYV. The CDR3 DNA reads TGTGCCAGTAGTATCGACGGGACAGGGACCTACGAGCAGTACGTC.

This clone was detected only once. CDR3 DNA sequence: TGTGCCTGGGGGATTAGCGGGCTCTACGAGCAGTACTTC. This translates into CAWGISGLYEQYF. The chain recombines TRBV30 with TRBJ2-7; 7 bases are shared with TRBD2. The germline gives CDR1 GTSNPN, CDR2 SVGIG (reference sequence). CDR3 size: 13 residues. Unmatched junction bases numbered 7, after V lost 5 bases and J lost 3 bases. Based on the CDR3 plus reference TRBV30 and TRBJ2-7, the full variable domain is SQTIHQWPATLVQPVGSPLSLECTVEGTSNPNLYWYRQAAGRGLQLLFYSVGIGQISSEVPQNLSASRPQDRQFILSSKKLLLSDSGFYLCAWGISGLYEQYFGPGTRLTVT.